Below, 30 T cell receptor beta chains from the same sample are listed, as sequenced in a study of beta chain features in type 1 diabetes. Since all of the isolated RNA was reverse transcribed, expressed TCRB transcripts were what got sequenced. Measured with immunoSEQ multiplex PCR; TCRdb has only the in-frame clones, and not every one. Found here are roughly 140,000 clones, 11% of them singletons; the top ten hold roughly 2%. The material sequenced was central memory CD4+ T cells from blood. The receptors here all came from a young man in good health.

This clone turned up a few times. V usage is TRBV4-2 and J usage is TRBJ2-5; D is ambiguous. Germline CDR1 and CDR2: LGHNA and YNFKEQ. CDR3 size: 13 residues. V was clipped by 0 bases and J by 3 bases, with 5 bases between them. This CDR3 is CASSQDRKETQYF. The CDR3 nucleotides are TGTGCCAGCAGCCAAGACAGGAAAGAGACCCAGTACTTC.

This clone occurred a few times. The chain links TRBV7-9 to TRBJ2-5; D might be TRBD1 (5 bases). The V end was cut by 1 base, the J end by 7 bases, with 10 bases between. This CDR3 comprises 13 residues. Germline assignment: CDR1 SEHNR and CDR2 FQNEAQ (reference sequence). The CDR3 nucleotides read TGTGCCAGCAGCTTAGAGGGGAAAGGGACCCAGTACTTC. Translating it yields CASSLEGKGTQYF.

The table lists this clone with a few counts. The J gene is TRBJ1-1, the V gene TRBV7-9; TRBD1 might be the D (6 bases). The CDR3 runs to 11 residues. Trimming removed 5 bases at V and 11 bases at J, with 12 bases between. The germline V gene encodes CDR1 SEHNR and CDR2 FQNEAQ (reference sequence). This chain's CDR3 is CASSPTGWAFF. CDR3 nucleotide sequence: TGTGCCAGCAGCCCGACAGGATGGGCTTTCTTT.

CDR3 nucleotide sequence: TGTGCCAGCAGTTTAGGCAGTTATGGCTACACCTTC. Translation: CASSLGSYGYTF. The chain joins TRBV28 to TRBJ1-2; no clear D. Germline CDR1 reads MDHEN; CDR2 reads SYDVKM. The CDR3 consists of 12 residues. V lost 2 bases to trimming and J lost 5 bases, with 6 bases between them.

The chain recombines TRBV18 with TRBJ1-6, with D perhaps matching TRBD1 (5 bases). Germline CDR1 reads KGHSH; CDR2 reads LQKENI. Trimming pared 3 bases from V and 5 bases from J, leaving 17 bases between. The CDR3 totals 17 residues. CDR3 amino acids: CASSPRTGREDNSPLHF. The CDR3 nucleotides read TGTGCCAGCTCACCGAGGACGGGGCGTGAGGATAATTCACCCCTCCACTTT.

The CDR3 sequence: CASSSSRDYNEQFF. The CDR3 nucleotides are TGTGCCAGCAGCTCAAGCCGAGATTACAATGAGCAGTTCTTC. This chain joins TRBV7-2 and TRBJ2-1; D gene unclear. The CDR3 is 14 amino acids. Germline lookup yields CDR1 SGHTA and CDR2 FQGNSA. V was clipped by 4 bases and J by 4 bases, with 11 bases between them.

A few counts support this clone. The rearrangement joins TRBV9 to TRBJ2-1, with TRBD2 identical over 7 bases. CDR1 is SGDLS, CDR2 YYNGEE, per germline. This CDR3 spans 15 amino acids. The J segment lost 7 bases and the V segment lost 3 bases, leaving 10 bases of the junction unmatched. The CDR3 loop reads CASSAGTIVGNEQFF. In DNA, the CDR3 is TGTGCCAGCAGCGCCGGGACTATTGTGGGGAATGAGCAGTTCTTC.

The rearrangement links TRBV10-3 to TRBJ2-2, with a tentative D call TRBD1 (6 bases). The germline V gene encodes CDR1 ENHRY and CDR2 SYGVKD. V was shortened by 4 bases and J by 3 bases, with 9 bases between the two germline ends. This CDR3 is 14 amino acids long. CDR3: CAISGNRDTGELFF. The DNA for the CDR3 is TGTGCCATCAGTGGTAACAGGGACACCGGGGAGCTGTTTTTT.

This clone turned up a few times. J is TRBJ2-4 and V is TRBV28, with a possible D match to TRBD1 (5 bases). The CDR3 is made up of 17 amino acids. Germline CDR1 reads MDHEN; CDR2 reads SYDVKM. V lost 6 bases and J lost 2, with 20 bases in between. The CDR3 loop is CASSLVPGPQPKNIQYF. In DNA form, the CDR3 reads TGTGCCAGCAGCCTTGTCCCAGGGCCCCAGCCCAAAAACATTCAGTACTTC.

This clone was counted a few times. The chain is built from TRBV7-2 and TRBJ2-3, with 7 bases aligning to TRBD2. The CDR3 runs 15 residues. CDR1 is SGHTA and CDR2 is FQGNSA in the germline V gene. The trim removed 4 bases at V and 1 base at J, leaving 5 bases unmatched. CDR3 DNA sequence: TGTGCCAGCAGCTCCCGACTAGCAGGCACAGATACGCAGTATTTT. Translating gives CASSSRLAGTDTQYF.

CDR3 coding DNA: TGCGCCAGCAGCCCACAGGGGTCTGGCACTGAAGCTTTCTTT. This codes for CASSPQGSGTEAFF. V and J are TRBV5-1 and TRBJ1-1; 7 bases match TRBD1. This CDR3 comprises 14 residues. V was pared by 4 bases and J by 4 bases, with 7 bases of the junction left unmatched. Germline-derived CDR1 and CDR2 are SGHRS and YFSETQ.

The sample holds one count of this clone. The chain employs TRBV9 and TRBJ1-5; 8 nucleotides match TRBD1. This CDR3 spans 13 amino acids. CDR1 is SGDLS and CDR2 is YYNGEE in the germline V gene. Trimming removed 4 bases from V and 4 bases from J; junction bases left unmatched: 1. CDR3 protein: CASSTGGNQPQHF. The CDR3 region has the DNA TGTGCCAGCAGCACAGGGGGGAATCAGCCCCAGCATTTT. The full variable domain, with the rest looked up from reference TRBV9 and TRBJ1-5, is DSGVTQTPKHLITATGQRVTLRCSPRSGDLSVYWYQQSLDQGLQFLIQYYNGEERAKGNILERFSAQQFPDLHSELNLSSLELGDSALYFCASSTGGNQPQHFGDGTRLSIL.

The table lists this clone with many counts. The CDR3 DNA reads TGTGCCAGCAGTTATAGGAGCAACTACGAGCAGTACTTC. It translates to CASSYRSNYEQYF. The genes are TRBV27 and TRBJ2-7; D is ambiguous. The CDR3 is 13 amino acids. CDR1 and CDR2 from the germline V gene are MNHEY and SMNVEV (reference sequence). Trimming took off 4 bases at V and 3 bases at J, with 10 bases between the two ends.

In its sample, this clone was seen a few times. The chain has TRBV29-1 and TRBJ2-5, with D possibly matching TRBD2 (6 bases). Germline assignment: CDR1 SQVTM and CDR2 ANQGSEA. With 7 bases removed from V and 2 bases from J, the gap between germline ends came to 17 bases. This CDR3 has 14 residues. This CDR3 reads CSGVWTTLQETQYF. The CDR3 DNA sequence: TGCAGCGGTGTTTGGACTACCCTACAAGAGACCCAGTACTTC.

V usage is TRBV30 and J usage is TRBJ2-4; 9 bases line up with TRBD1. Germline V gives CDR1 GTSNPN, CDR2 SVGIG (reference sequence). This CDR3 contains 18 residues. Trimming removed 3 bases from V and 3 bases from J; junction bases left unmatched: 15. The CDR3 DNA reads as TGTGCCTGGAGCCGGGGACAGGGTCTTTTGGGGATCAAAAACATTCAGTACTTC. It codes for CAWSRGQGLLGIKNIQYF.

V usage is TRBV9 and J usage is TRBJ2-4; 9 bases are a match to TRBD2. V dropped 0 bases and J dropped 5; count of bases not matched to a gene: 3. The CDR3 has 15 amino acids. The germline gives CDR1 SGDLS, CDR2 YYNGEE. CDR3 protein: CASSVGGLAENIQYF. CDR3 DNA: TGTGCCAGCAGCGTAGGGGGACTAGCTGAAAACATTCAGTACTTC. Variable domain in full (rest from reference TRBV9 and TRBJ2-4): DSGVTQTPKHLITATGQRVTLRCSPRSGDLSVYWYQQSLDQGLQFLIQYYNGEERAKGNILERFSAQQFPDLHSELNLSSLELGDSALYFCASSVGGLAENIQYFGAGTRLSVL.

The chain has TRBV4-3 and TRBJ1-5; D is undetermined. This CDR3 region has 15 residues. Germline V gene data show CDR1 as LGHNA and CDR2 as YSLEER. Deletions cut 4 bases from V and 1 base from J, with 11 bases between. CDR3 nucleotides: TGCGCCAGCAGCCCGAACAGAGAAAGCAATCAGCCCCAGCATTTT. It specifies CASSPNRESNQPQHF.

The chain links TRBV7-2 to TRBJ2-1, with a weak D call TRBD2 (5 bases). Between the trimmed V and J ends, which lost 2 bases and 9 bases, there was a span of 11 bases. Germline CDR1 SGHTA, CDR2 FQGNSA. The CDR3 contains 13 residues. CDR3 loop: CASSLFREVEQFF. The CDR3 DNA reads as TGTGCCAGCAGCTTATTTCGGGAAGTTGAGCAGTTCTTC.

The chain employs TRBV6-6 and TRBJ2-1; D is uncertain. Between the trimmed V and J ends, which lost 5 bases and 5 bases, there was a span of 7 bases. This CDR3 has 12 residues. Looked up from germline, CDR1 is MNHNY and CDR2 is SVGAGI (reference sequence). Here the CDR3 DNA reads TGTGCCAGCAGTGGCCACAACAATGAGCAGTTCTTC. Its translation: CASSGHNNEQFF.

This clone was seen a handful of times. The chain recombines TRBV5-4 with TRBJ2-7; D remains unclear. The germline V and J ends were trimmed by 7 bases and 0 bases, with 14 bases remaining between them. This CDR3 contains 14 residues. CDR1 is SGHNT, CDR2 YYREEE, per germline (reference sequence). The CDR3 here is CASSREKGSYEQYF. In DNA, the CDR3 is TGTGCCAGCTCCCGTGAGAAGGGCTCCTACGAGCAGTACTTC.

Only a few counts were recorded for this clone. The chain combines TRBV5-1 with TRBJ2-5; TRBD1 aligns across 7 bases. The V and J ends lost 2 bases and 1 base, in that order; junction bases with no gene match: 2. The CDR3 spans 14 residues. CDR1 SGHRS and CDR2 YFSETQ come from the germline V gene. The CDR3 loop reads CASSFGTAQETQYF. The CDR3 DNA sequence: TGCGCCAGCAGCTTCGGGACAGCCCAAGAGACCCAGTACTTC.

This clone was seen at least ten times. The chain combines TRBV7-2 with TRBJ2-2; TRBD2 is a possible D gene (5 bases). The CDR3 covers 15 residues. Germline assignment: CDR1 SGHTA and CDR2 FQGNSA. The V end lost 1 base, the J end lost 2 bases, and 8 bases lay between the germline ends. The CDR3 bases are TGTGCCAGCAGCTTAGTAGCGAGAAACACCGGGGAGCTGTTTTTT. Translating gives CASSLVARNTGELFF.

On this clone: This could be a read error, since a much larger clone is one nucleotide away. The sample has other DNA sequences that encode this CDR3 too. The chain links TRBV10-3 to TRBJ1-2, with D possibly matching TRBD1 (6 bases). The length of the CDR3 is 12 residues. The V and J ends lost 2 bases and 5 bases respectively, with 6 bases between them. Germline CDR1 is ENHRY and CDR2 is SYGVKD. The CDR3 sequence: CAISETGYGYTF. CDR3 bases: TGTGCCATCAGTGAGACAGGGTATGGCTACACCTTC.

This clone was seen more than once but under ten times. V and J are TRBV4-2 and TRBJ2-3; TRBD2 matches 9 bases. CDR3 length: 16 amino acids. The V gene end was trimmed by 4 bases and the J gene end by 4 bases; junction bases not matched to a gene: 9. Germline V CDR1 and CDR2: LGHNA, YNFKEQ. CDR3: CASSPRRGGLSDTQYF. The DNA of the CDR3 is TGTGCCAGCAGCCCTCGGCGGGGGGGTCTTTCAGATACGCAGTATTTT.

This clone was seen only a few times. This chain links TRBV25-1 with TRBJ1-1, with D uncertain. Per the germline V gene, CDR1 is MGHDK and CDR2 is SYGVNS. The CDR3 length is 13 residues. V was trimmed by 6 bases and J by 4 bases, leaving 12 bases between them. CDR3 residues: CASSRSRGTEAFF. The DNA for the CDR3 is TGTGCCAGCAGCCGCTCTCGAGGCACTGAAGCTTTCTTT.

The gene calls are TRBV6-6 and TRBJ2-4; D is perhaps TRBD1 (5 bases). Trimming took off 4 bases at V and 8 bases at J, with 12 bases between the two ends. This CDR3 contains 13 residues. The V gene's germline CDR1 is MNHNY and CDR2 SVGAGI (reference sequence). The CDR3: CASSSGFEDIQYF. The CDR3 nucleotides read TGTGCCAGCAGTTCAGGGTTTGAAGACATTCAGTACTTC.

This clone was detected a few times. The CDR3 loop reads CASSQALNRALGEKLFF. CDR3 in DNA: TGCGCCAGCAGCCAAGCTCTAAACAGGGCTTTGGGGGAAAAACTGTTTTTT. J is TRBJ1-4 and V is TRBV4-3, with a tentative D call TRBD1 (6 bases). Trimming left V 1 base short and J 8 bases short, with 20 bases between. CDR3 size: 17 residues. In germline, CDR1 is LGHNA, CDR2 YSLEER.

This clone was found a few times. The rearrangement links TRBV15 to TRBJ1-2; D gene ambiguous. Germline loops: CDR1 LNHNV, CDR2 YYDKDF (reference sequence). The CDR3 has 15 residues. The V end lost 0 bases, the J end lost 6 bases, and 14 bases lay between the germline ends. The CDR3 here is CATSREIGGMDGYTF. CDR3 nucleotide sequence: TGTGCCACCAGCAGAGAGATCGGAGGGATGGATGGCTACACCTTC.

This chain joins TRBV2 and TRBJ2-1; D is possibly TRBD2 (6 bases). The CDR3 runs to 16 residues. Per the germline V gene, CDR1 is SNHLY and CDR2 is FYNNEI. Trimming took off 1 base at V and 3 bases at J, with 13 bases between the two ends. Here the CDR3 DNA reads TGTGCCAGCAGTGAAGGGTCCGGGACTTACTACAATGAGCAGTTCTTC. It encodes CASSEGSGTYYNEQFF.

This clone turned up a few times. A read error may account for a junction end that differs from germline. The V call is TRBV7-7, the J call TRBJ1-1; D is perhaps TRBD1 (5 bases). CDR1 and CDR2 from the germline V gene are SSHAT and FNYEAQ (reference sequence). The CDR3 is 13 residues long. The CDR3 region has the DNA TGTGCTAGCAGCCAGACAGACACCACTGAAGCTTTCTTT. Protein sequence: CASSQTDTTEAFF.